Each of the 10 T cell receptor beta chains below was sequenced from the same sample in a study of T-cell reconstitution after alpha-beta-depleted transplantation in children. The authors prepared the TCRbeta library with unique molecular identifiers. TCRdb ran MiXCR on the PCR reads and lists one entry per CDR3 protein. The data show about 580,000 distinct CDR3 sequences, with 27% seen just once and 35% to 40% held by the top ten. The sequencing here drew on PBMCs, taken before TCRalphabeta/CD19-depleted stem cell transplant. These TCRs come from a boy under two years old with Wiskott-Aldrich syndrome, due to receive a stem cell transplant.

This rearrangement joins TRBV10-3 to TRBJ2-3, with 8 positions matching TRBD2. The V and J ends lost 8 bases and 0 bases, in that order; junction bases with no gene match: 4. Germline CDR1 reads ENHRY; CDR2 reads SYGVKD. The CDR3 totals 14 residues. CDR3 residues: CAIRTSRSTDTQYF. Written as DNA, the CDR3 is TGTGCCATCCGGACTAGCCGCAGCACAGATACGCAGTATTTT.

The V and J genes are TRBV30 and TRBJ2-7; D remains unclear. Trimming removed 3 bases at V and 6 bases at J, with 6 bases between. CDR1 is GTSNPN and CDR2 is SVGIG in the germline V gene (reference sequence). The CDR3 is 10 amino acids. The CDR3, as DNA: TGTGCCTGGAGGAAGGTCGAGCAGTACTTC. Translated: CAWRKVEQYF.

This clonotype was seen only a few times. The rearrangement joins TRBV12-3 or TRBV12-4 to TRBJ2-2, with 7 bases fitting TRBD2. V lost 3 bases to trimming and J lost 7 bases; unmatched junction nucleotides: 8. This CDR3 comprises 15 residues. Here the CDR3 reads CASSFCGSRGGELFF. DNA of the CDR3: TGTGCCAGCAGTTTCTGCGGGAGTAGGGGCGGGGAGCTGTTTTTT.

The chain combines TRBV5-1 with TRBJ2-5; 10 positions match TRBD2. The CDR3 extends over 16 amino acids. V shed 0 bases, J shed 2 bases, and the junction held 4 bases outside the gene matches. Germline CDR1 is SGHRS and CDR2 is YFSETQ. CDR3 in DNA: TGCGCCAGCAGCTTGGCTAGCGGGAGCCGGCAAGAGACCCAGTACTTC. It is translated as CASSLASGSRQETQYF.

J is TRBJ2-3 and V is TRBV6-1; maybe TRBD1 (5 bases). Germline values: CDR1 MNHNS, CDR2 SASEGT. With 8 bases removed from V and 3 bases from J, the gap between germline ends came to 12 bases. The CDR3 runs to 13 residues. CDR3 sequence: CASADGQTDTQYF. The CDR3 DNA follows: TGTGCCAGCGCTGACGGACAAACAGATACGCAGTATTTT.

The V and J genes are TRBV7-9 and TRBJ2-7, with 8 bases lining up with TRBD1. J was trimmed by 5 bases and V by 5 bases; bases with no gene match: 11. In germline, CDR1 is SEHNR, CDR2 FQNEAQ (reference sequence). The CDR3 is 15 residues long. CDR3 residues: CASSPGTGQHNEQYF. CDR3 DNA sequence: TGTGCCAGCAGCCCCGGGACAGGCCAGCACAACGAGCAGTACTTC.

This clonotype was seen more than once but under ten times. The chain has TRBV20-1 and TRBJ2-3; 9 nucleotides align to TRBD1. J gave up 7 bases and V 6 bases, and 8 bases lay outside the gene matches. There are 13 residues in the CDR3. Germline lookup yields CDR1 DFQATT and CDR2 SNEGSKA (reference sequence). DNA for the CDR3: TGCAGTGCCCCCGGGACAGGGTCAAATACGCAGTATTTT. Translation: CSAPGTGSNTQYF.

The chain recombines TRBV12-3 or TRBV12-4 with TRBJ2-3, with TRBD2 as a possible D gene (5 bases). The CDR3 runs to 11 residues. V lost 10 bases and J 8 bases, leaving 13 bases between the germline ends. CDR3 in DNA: TGTGCCACCCTCTATAGCGCTACGCAGTATTTT. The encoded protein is CATLYSATQYF.

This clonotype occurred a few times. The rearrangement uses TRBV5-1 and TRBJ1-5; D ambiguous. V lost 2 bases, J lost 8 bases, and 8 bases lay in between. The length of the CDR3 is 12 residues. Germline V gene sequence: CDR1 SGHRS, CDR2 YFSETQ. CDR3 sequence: CASSLGREPQHF. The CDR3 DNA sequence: TGCGCCAGCAGCTTAGGACGTGAGCCCCAGCATTTT.

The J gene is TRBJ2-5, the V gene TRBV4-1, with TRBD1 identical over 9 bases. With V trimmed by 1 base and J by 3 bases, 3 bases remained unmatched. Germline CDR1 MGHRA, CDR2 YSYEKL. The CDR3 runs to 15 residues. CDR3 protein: CASSQVGTGKETQYF. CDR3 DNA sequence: TGCGCCAGCAGCCAAGTTGGGACAGGGAAAGAGACCCAGTACTTC.